This is a list of T cell receptor beta chains from one sample in a study of cytomegalovirus exposure and HLA in healthy donors. Here immunoSEQ multiplex PCR was the method, and the copy in TCRdb shows in-frame clones only, minus some. There are 120,000 or so clones in the sample; roughly 88% occur only once, and around 2% lies in the top ten. Source material: PBMCs. These receptors were collected from a young man in good health and CMV-seronegative. The CDR3 runs from the conserved cysteine through the conserved F or W. The D gene is left open where the match is weak. Not every row has a clone size; where given, it reads once, few, many or a size class.

abundance: .
len: 14
j_gene: TRBJ1-1
d_gene: .
v_gene: TRBV6-1
CDR3aa: CASRKAVMNTEAFF
CDR3nt: TGTGCCAGCCGGAAGGCGGTAATGAACACTGAAGCTTTCTTT

abundance: .
len: 14
j_gene: TRBJ1-5
d_gene: TRBD1
v_gene: TRBV27
CDR3aa: CAILGTDLNQPQHF
CDR3nt: TGTGCCATCCTGGGGACAGACCTCAATCAGCCCCAGCATTTT

abundance: .
len: 14
j_gene: TRBJ2-6
d_gene: .
v_gene: TRBV15
CDR3aa: CATSIYSGANVLTF
CDR3nt: TGTGCCACCAGCATTTATTCTGGGGCCAACGTCCTGACTTTC

abundance: .
len: 12
j_gene: TRBJ2-7
d_gene: .
v_gene: TRBV28
CDR3aa: CASSLITYEQYF
CDR3nt: TGTGCCAGCAGTTTAATTACCTACGAGCAGTACTTC

abundance: .
len: 13
j_gene: TRBJ2-7
d_gene: TRBD1
v_gene: TRBV18
CDR3aa: CASSGTGTYEQYF
CDR3nt: TGTGCCAGCTCCGGGACAGGCACCTACGAGCAGTACTTC

abundance: .
len: 14
j_gene: TRBJ1-4
d_gene: .
v_gene: TRBV28
CDR3aa: CASSLGRPEGKLFF
CDR3nt: TGTGCCAGCAGTTTAGGGCGACCGGAGGGAAAACTGTTTTTT

abundance: .
len: 14
j_gene: TRBJ1-5
d_gene: .
v_gene: TRBV2
CDR3aa: CASSAERGYQPQHF
CDR3nt: TGTGCCAGCAGTGCAGAGAGGGGGTATCAGCCCCAGCATTTT

abundance: .
len: 17
j_gene: TRBJ2-5
d_gene: TRBD1
v_gene: TRBV28
CDR3aa: CASSSLGRQGTGETQYF
CDR3nt: TGTGCCAGCAGTTCCCTCGGAAGACAGGGGACAGGGGAGACCCAGTACTTC

abundance: once
len: 14
j_gene: TRBJ2-7
d_gene: TRBD2
v_gene: TRBV28
CDR3aa: CASSLLAGLYEQYF
CDR3nt: TGTGCCAGCAGTTTACTAGCGGGCCTCTACGAGCAGTACTTC

abundance: .
len: 16
j_gene: TRBJ2-7
d_gene: .
v_gene: TRBV27
CDR3aa: CASSTGKTGEAYEQYF
CDR3nt: TGTGCCAGTTCGACAGGTAAAACAGGGGAGGCCTACGAGCAGTACTTC

abundance: .
len: 14
j_gene: TRBJ2-7
d_gene: .
v_gene: TRBV4-2
CDR3aa: CASSPQTHSYEQYF
CDR3nt: TGTGCCAGCAGCCCCCAGACACACTCCTACGAGCAGTACTTC

abundance: .
len: 13
j_gene: TRBJ1-2
d_gene: .
v_gene: TRBV30
CDR3aa: CAWSGGRGRGYTF
CDR3nt: TGTGCCTGGAGCGGGGGGAGGGGCCGTGGCTACACCTTC

abundance: .
len: 15
j_gene: TRBJ1-1
d_gene: .
v_gene: TRBV6-6
CDR3aa: CASSSFGAVNTEAFF
CDR3nt: TGTGCCAGCAGCTCCTTTGGGGCGGTGAACACTGAAGCTTTCTTT

abundance: .
len: 15
j_gene: TRBJ2-3
d_gene: .
v_gene: TRBV27
CDR3aa: CASILRSGVTDTQYF
CDR3nt: TGTGCCAGCATCCTGCGCAGCGGAGTCACAGATACGCAGTATTTT